The source of this T cell receptor beta chain is a study of shared clonotypes between healthy human individuals (dated by TCRdb to 2018 to 2021). Regarding the research as a whole: A few men and two women, aged 18 to 49 years, made up the cohort. Per donor, three plates each were used for CD4 naive and CD4 memory, two for CD8 naive, and one for CD8 memory. To estimate repertoire size and how much clonotypes are shared between individuals, the study performed deep sequencing of blood TCR repertoires from five healthy adults. Libraries were prepared and TCR repertoires were sequenced by different laboratories using diverse techniques, in order to increase sequencing depth and limit assay-specific biases. Leukapheresis yielded between about 0.9 and 9.5 billion PBMCs per donor. Summary of the overall study and its limitations: Clonotypes shared by all four sorted-subset donors showed higher generation probabilities than non-shared clonotypes. Because the study included a small number of donors, the genetic and exposure-history diversity represented was limited. Estimated clonotype richness was generally larger for naive than for memory subsets. Sampling was limited to blood, and TCR repertoires in tissue likely differ from TCR repertoires in blood. Pairwise subsampling indicated that sequencing depth was expected to affect the degree of clonotype sharing among donors. Rarefaction of sorted-subset datasets indicated incomplete sequencing despite the large sequencing depth. Across a handful of donors, around 5% of naive CD4, roughly 3.4% of naive CD8, roughly 2.3% of memory CD4, and approximately 0.42% of memory CD8 clonotypes were shared.

With respect to this clone: The target of this receptor is not known. Per-base qualities were not stored, and no clone one base away is much larger.

For the CD8 naive samples, CD45RO-negative cells were positively selected for CCR7, yielding a CD45RA+CCR7+ population from which TemRA cells were excluded. The donors were healthy, HIV-negative adults with no recently reported acute infections or vaccinations. Only Caucasian adults living in Nashville, Tennessee, USA were represented among the donors. After blood collection by leukapheresis, PBMCs were isolated using Ficoll-Histopaque density gradient centrifugation and then cryopreserved in the vapor phase of liquid nitrogen. Analytical flow cytometry was used to check the purity and quantity of every magnetically sorted T cell population. From each sorted fraction, genomic DNA was isolated and quantified by UV absorbance on a Nanodrop 2000c. TCR CDR3 regions were amplified from genomic DNA by multiplex PCR using the deep immunoSEQ assay. Genomic DNA extracted from each cell subset was distributed evenly over all wells of several immunoSEQ 96-well plates, and each plate served as one replicate. For sorted subsets, approximately 200 ng of genomic DNA, equivalent to roughly 33,000 T cell genomes, went into each replicate PCR. Purified libraries were measured with a Qubit 3.0 fluorometer, size-checked on a Bioanalyzer 2100, and measured again with the KAPA Library Quantification kit. Every immunoSEQ 96-well plate was sequenced on a separate single-read 150-cycle Illumina NextSeq 550 flow cell. Concerning the study's data processing: Because only junctional sequences without quality scores were contained in the immunoSEQ output, filtering matching that applied to full-length reads could not be performed. To assign V/J genes and CDR3, sequences were annotated using PyIR, a Python wrapper for IgBLAST v1.9, with IMGT germline references. Reads with weak V/J assignments (E-value above 1e-6), missing CDR3, stop codons, out-of-frame junctions, or ambiguous translated residues were removed. A V3J clonotype was defined by an identical inferred V gene, J gene, and CDR3 amino acid sequence. Percentage overlap between repertoires was computed as shared unique clonotypes divided by the size of the smaller repertoire. Richness of each repertoire was evaluated using RTK rarefaction, the Chao1 estimator, and Recon v2.1 estimates of unobserved clonotypes. OLGA was used to compute generation probabilities for all TCRbeta clonotypes that the gDNA method yielded from a few donors. The source is immuneACCESS, and TCRdb retained only in-frame sequences with V and J called. Part of the clones is not carried over; for the studies checked, unresolved V genes explain less than half of this, and the remainder is unexplained. V, J and clone size reflect that table, while D and trimming were determined from the DNA. Here the sample has hundreds of thousands of clones; 95% to 97% occur a single time. The ten largest clones capture less than 0.25% of the sample.

The CDR3 measures 14 amino acids from cysteine to phenylalanine. Only the CDR3 part of the read is kept: 42 bases, read in frame from the first base. V and J are trimmed by 5 bases and 5 bases, and the gene matches miss 3 bases of the junction. The germline V gene (reference sequence) sets CDR1 to SGHNT and CDR2 to YYREEE. The rearranged chain carries TRBV5-4 and TRBJ2-3; the central 12 bases match TRBD1. The clonotype originates from a man under 40 in good health. The sequenced material came from naive CD8+ T cells sorted from blood. The label giving this sample's cell subset or site can be read as: CD45RA+CCR7+. The CDR3 protein: CASRGQGAGDTQYF. The sequenced DNA: TGTGCCAGCAGGGGACAGGGGGCAGGAGATACGCAGTATTTT.